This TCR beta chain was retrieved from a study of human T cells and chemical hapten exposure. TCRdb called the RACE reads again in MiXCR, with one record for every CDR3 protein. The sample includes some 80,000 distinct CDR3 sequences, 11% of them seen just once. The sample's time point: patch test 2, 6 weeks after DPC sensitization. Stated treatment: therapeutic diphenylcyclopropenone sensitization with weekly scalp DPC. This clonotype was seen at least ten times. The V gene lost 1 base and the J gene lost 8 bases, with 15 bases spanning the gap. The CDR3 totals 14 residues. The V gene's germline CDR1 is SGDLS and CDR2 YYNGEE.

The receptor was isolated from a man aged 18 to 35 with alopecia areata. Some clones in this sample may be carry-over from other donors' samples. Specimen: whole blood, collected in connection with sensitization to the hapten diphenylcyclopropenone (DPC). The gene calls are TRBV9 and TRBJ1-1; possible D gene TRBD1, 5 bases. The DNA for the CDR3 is TGTGCCAGCAGCGTAACTTTCGGGACCGACGAAGCTTTCTTT. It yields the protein CASSVTFGTDEAFF. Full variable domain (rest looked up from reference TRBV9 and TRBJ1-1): DSGVTQTPKHLITATGQRVTLRCSPRSGDLSVYWYQQSLDQGLQFLIQYYNGEERAKGNILERFSAQQFPDLHSELNLSSLELGDSALYFCASSVTFGTDEAFFGQGTRLTVV.